This T cell receptor (beta chain) was sequenced during a study of shared clonotypes between healthy human individuals. Libraries were prepared by immunoSEQ multiplex PCR; TCRdb keeps only in-frame clonotypes and omits some of them. This sample yields approximately 530,000 clones, of which 95% to 97% are seen a single time; 0.05% to 0.07% belongs to the top ten. Trimming cost V 8 bases and J 4 bases; bases outside gene matches: 6. Germline-derived CDR1 and CDR2 are LNHDA and SQIVND (reference sequence). The CDR3 runs 13 residues. The J gene is TRBJ2-7, the V gene TRBV19; 9 bases match TRBD1. Material for sequencing was naive CD4+ T cells sorted from blood. As to subset: CD45RA+ positively selected. The sequence was obtained from a woman aged 25 to 39 in good health. The CDR3 DNA follows: TGTGCCAGTTCCCGGACAGGGGTGTACGAGCAGTACTTC. Protein product: CASSRTGVYEQYF.